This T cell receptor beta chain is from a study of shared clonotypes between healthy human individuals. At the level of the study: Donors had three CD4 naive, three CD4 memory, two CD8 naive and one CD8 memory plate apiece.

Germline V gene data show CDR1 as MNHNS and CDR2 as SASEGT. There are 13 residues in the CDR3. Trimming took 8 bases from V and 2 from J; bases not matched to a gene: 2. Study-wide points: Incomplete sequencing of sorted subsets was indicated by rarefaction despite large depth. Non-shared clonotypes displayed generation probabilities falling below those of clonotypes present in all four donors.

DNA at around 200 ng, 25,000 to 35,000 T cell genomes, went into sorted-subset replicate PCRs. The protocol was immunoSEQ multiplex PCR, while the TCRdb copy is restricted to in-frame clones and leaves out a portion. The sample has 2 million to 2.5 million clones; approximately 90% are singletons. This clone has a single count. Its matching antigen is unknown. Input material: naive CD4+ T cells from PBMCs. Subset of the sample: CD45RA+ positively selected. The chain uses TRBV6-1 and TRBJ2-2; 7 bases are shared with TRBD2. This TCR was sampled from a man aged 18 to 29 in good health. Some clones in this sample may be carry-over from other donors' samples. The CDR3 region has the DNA TGTGCCAGCGGGACTATCAACACCGGGGAGCTGTTTTTT. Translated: CASGTINTGELFF.